The sequence of this T cell receptor (beta chain) was determined in a study of blood T cell repertoires in COVID-19. About the research overall: Sites in the United States, Italy and Spain provided acute and convalescent COVID-19 samples. Sample material is recorded as cDNA or gDNA derived from T cells, B-cell-depleted T cells, or PBMCs.

Per the authors' pipeline: Amplification of reference gene primers provided the estimated nucleated cell counts. Using immunoSEQ multiplex PCR, the repertoire was profiled, and TCRdb retains in-frame clones only, with some absent. The DNA gave D and trimming, while V, J and clone size come from that table. Of about 160,000 clones listed, approximately 80% are singletons. The germline V gene has CDR1 LGHDT and CDR2 YNNKEL (reference sequence). This CDR3 contains 13 residues. V lost 4 bases and J 4 bases, leaving 7 bases between the germline ends. This clone was seen just once. The sample taken for sequencing was peripheral blood. The rearrangement joins TRBV3-1 (or the pseudogene TRBV3-2) to TRBJ2-2, with unresolved D. The origin of this receptor is a woman aged 80 or over with active or convalescent COVID-19. CDR3 amino acids: CASSPTTTGELFF. The CDR3 DNA reads as TGTGCCAGCAGCCCGACAACCACCGGGGAGCTGTTTTTT.